These T cell receptor beta chains were read from a single sample in a study of Ad26.COV2.S vaccination and SARS-CoV-2 variants. This table comes from immunoSEQ multiplex PCR, and its TCRdb copy is limited to in-frame clones, with some not included. The repertoire has some 190,000 clones, around 90% of them found once; the top ten carry roughly 6%. Here the sequenced sample was peripheral blood, taken after recovery from COVID-19. All receptors come from a human donor who had recovered from COVID-19. The conserved cysteine and the conserved F or W are not part of the CDR3 here.

>TRBV7-6
ASSLGTYNEQF
>TRBV20-1
SASQVEGQY
>TRBV25-1
ASSERRGGPNNEQF
>TRBV3-1/TRBV3-2
ASSQGVYNSPLH
>TRBV9
ASSVRTGEDTEAF
>TRBV19
ASSIGEEGSTEAF
>TRBV3-1/TRBV3-2
ASSLRQGTDTQY
>TRBV29-1
SASPRSSYNEQF
>TRBV7-2
ASSPGTGYLGEQY
>TRBV4-2
ASTGGSNTGELF
>TRBV20-1
SASRAGSYNEQF
>TRBV10-3
ATMGQGYEQY
>TRBV18
ASSDGRNTEAF
>TRBV6-5
ATYGLAGGGPQY
>TRBV7-3
ASSPFGELSTPPKAGYGYT
>TRBV7-6
ASSQDRTEAF
>TRBV6-4
ASSDSPGQNTGELF
>TRBV7-9
ASSLDRGNTGELF
>TRBV28
ASSLFTAMYNEQF
>TRBV5-1
ASSLAGVGTEAF
>TRBV5-1
ASSLSLQGNTEAF
>TRBV7-2
ASSHPGLNEQF
>TRBV6-5
ASVEGTSKNIQY
>TRBV7-8
ASSLVGGYEQY
>TRBV6-5
ASSPGGYEQY
>TRBV9
ASSPRGSLGQGGSGNTIY
>TRBV15
ATSRPPGGTNTGELF
>TRBV3-1/TRBV3-2
ASSQDGTDEEQF
>TRBV28
ASSLGGHANVLT
>TRBV9
ASSYSLAGTDTQY
>TRBV13
ASSLTTDTQY
>TRBV5-1
ASSWAGQQETQY
>TRBV6-2/TRBV6-3
ASSYSTGFKY
>TRBV3-1/TRBV3-2
ASSQAGRGGSYEQY
>TRBV19
ASLGSGNQPQH
>TRBV9
ASSRRDINYGYT
>TRBV30
AWTTPGGFYGYT
>TRBV7-9
ASSPHGEEQF
>TRBV4-1
ASSLLPGQGSSYEQY
>TRBV7-6
ASSLGLHQPQH
>TRBV5-4
ASSFWTGTNTEAF
>TRBV19
ASRDSSNQPQH
>TRBV6-2/TRBV6-3
ASSQGGGYT
>TRBV4-1
ASSQDGTGHYEQY
>TRBV4-1
ASSHPRLAGVYTEQF
>TRBV2
ASTLGGAGLVGGYT
>TRBV9
ASSVALSGTDTQY
>TRBV6-5
ASRSGTGRYEQY
>TRBV5-1
ASSVRGQDTEAF
>TRBV6-5
ASKGWTTSTDTQY
>TRBV6-5
ASNYGNQPQH
>TRBV7-7
ASSPDPREKLF
>TRBV6-5
ASSYTAFYEQY